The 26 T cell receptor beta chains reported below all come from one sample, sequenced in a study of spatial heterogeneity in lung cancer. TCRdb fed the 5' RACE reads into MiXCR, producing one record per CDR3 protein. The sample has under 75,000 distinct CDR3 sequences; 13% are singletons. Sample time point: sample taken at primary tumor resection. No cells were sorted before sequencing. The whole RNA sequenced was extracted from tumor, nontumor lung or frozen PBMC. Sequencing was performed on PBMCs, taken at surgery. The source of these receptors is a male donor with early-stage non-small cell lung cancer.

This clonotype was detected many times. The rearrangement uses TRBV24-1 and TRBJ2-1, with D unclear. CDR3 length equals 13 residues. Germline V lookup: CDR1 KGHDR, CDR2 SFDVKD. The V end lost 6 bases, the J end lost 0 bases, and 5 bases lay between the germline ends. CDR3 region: CATSPSSYNEQFF. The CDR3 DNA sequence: TGTGCCACCAGTCCGAGCTCCTACAATGAGCAGTTCTTC.

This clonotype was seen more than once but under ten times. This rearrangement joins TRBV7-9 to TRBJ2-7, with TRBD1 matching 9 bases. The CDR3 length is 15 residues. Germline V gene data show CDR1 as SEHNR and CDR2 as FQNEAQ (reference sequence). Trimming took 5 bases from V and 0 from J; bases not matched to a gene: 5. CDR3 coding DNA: TGTGCCAGCAGCCCCGGGACAGGGAGCTCCTACGAGCAGTACTTC. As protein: CASSPGTGSSYEQYF.

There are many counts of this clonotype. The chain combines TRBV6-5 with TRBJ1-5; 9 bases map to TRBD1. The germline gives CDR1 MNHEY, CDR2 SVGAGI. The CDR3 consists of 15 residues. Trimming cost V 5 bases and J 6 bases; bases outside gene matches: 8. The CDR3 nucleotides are TGTGCCAGCAGTACCCTACAGGGGGCCGGTCAGCCCCAGCATTTT. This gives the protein CASSTLQGAGQPQHF.

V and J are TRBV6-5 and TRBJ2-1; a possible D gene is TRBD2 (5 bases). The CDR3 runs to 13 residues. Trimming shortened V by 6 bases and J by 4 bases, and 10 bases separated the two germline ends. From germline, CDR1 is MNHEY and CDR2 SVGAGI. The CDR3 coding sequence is TGTGCCAGCAGCCCTACTAGGTACAATGAGCAGTTCTTC. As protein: CASSPTRYNEQFF.

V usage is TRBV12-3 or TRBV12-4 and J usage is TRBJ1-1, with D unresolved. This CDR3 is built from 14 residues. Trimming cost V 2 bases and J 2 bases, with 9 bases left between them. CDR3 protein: CASSLRAVNTEAFF. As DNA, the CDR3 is TGTGCCAGCAGTTTACGAGCGGTCAACACTGAAGCTTTCTTT.

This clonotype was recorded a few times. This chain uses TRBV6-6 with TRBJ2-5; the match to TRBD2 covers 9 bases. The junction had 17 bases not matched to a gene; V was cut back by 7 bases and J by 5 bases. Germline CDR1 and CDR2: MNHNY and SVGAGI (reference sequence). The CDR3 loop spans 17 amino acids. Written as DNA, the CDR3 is TGTGCCAGCACCAACCCCCTTGGTAGCGGGAGTTTGGAGACCCAGTACTTC. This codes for CASTNPLGSGSLETQYF.

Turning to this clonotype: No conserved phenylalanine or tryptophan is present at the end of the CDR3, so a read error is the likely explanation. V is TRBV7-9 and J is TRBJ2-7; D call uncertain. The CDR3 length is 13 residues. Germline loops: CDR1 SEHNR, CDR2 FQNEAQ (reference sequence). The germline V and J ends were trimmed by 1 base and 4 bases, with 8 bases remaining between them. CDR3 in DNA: TGTGCCAGCAGCTTAGACAAGAAATACGAGCAGTACATC. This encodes CASSLDKKYEQYI.

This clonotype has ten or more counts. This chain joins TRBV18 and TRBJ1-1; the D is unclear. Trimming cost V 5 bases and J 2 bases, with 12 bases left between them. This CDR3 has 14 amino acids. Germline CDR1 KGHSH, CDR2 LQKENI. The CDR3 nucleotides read TGTGCCAGCTCATCCCGGCAGGCTAACACTGAAGCTTTCTTT. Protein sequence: CASSSRQANTEAFF. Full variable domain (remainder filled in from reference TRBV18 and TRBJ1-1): NAGVMQNPRHLVRRRGQEARLRCSPMKGHSHVYWYRQLPEEGLKFMVYLQKENIIDESGMPKERFSAEFPKEGPSILRIQQVVRGDSAAYFCASSSRQANTEAFFGQGTRLTVV.

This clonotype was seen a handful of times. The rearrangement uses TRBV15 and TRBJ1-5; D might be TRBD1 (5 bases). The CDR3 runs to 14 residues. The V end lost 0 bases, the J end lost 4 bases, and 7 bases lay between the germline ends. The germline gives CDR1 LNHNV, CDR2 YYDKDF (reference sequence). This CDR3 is CATSRDRGNQPQHF. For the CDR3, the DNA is TGTGCCACCAGCAGAGATAGGGGAAATCAGCCCCAGCATTTT.

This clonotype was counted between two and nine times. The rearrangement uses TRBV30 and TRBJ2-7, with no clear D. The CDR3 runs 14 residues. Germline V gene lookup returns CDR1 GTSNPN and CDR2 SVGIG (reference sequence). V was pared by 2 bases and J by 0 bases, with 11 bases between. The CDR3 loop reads CAWSTQRFSYEQYF. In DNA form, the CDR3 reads TGTGCCTGGAGTACTCAGAGATTCTCCTACGAGCAGTACTTC.

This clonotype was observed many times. CDR3 region: CASSLSGTLSTDTQYF. In DNA, the CDR3 is TGTGCCAGCAGTTTATCCGGGACACTTAGCACAGATACGCAGTATTTT. The gene calls are TRBV27 and TRBJ2-3; D is possibly TRBD1 (6 bases). Germline lookup yields CDR1 MNHEY and CDR2 SMNVEV (reference sequence). The CDR3 has 16 residues. Trimming removed 0 bases at V and 0 bases at J, with 10 bases between.

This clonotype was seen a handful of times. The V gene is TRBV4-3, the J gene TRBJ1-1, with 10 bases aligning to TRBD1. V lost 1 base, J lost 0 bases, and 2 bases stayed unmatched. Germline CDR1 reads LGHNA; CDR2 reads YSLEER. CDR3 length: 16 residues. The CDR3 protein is CASSQGQGAMNTEAFF. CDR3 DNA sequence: TGCGCCAGCAGCCAAGGACAGGGGGCTATGAACACTGAAGCTTTCTTT.

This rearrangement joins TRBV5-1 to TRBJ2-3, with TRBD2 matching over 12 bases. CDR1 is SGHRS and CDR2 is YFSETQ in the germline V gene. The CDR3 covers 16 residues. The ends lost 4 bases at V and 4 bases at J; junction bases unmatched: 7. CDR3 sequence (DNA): TGCGCCAGCAGCCCCCCCCTAGCGGGAGGGGCAGATACGCAGTATTTT. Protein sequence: CASSPPLAGGADTQYF.

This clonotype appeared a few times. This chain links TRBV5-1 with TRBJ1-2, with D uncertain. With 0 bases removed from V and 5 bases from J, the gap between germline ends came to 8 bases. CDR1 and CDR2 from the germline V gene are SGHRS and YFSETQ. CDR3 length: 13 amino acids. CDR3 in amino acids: CASSLDSQYGYTF. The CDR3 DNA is TGCGCCAGCAGCTTGGACAGTCAGTATGGCTACACCTTC.

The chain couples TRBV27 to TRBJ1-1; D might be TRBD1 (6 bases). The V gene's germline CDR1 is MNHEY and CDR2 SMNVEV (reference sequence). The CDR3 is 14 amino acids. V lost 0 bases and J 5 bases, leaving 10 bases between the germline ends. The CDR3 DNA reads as TGTGCCAGCAGTTTATCGGGGGGACAAACTGAAGCTTTCTTT. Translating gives CASSLSGGQTEAFF.

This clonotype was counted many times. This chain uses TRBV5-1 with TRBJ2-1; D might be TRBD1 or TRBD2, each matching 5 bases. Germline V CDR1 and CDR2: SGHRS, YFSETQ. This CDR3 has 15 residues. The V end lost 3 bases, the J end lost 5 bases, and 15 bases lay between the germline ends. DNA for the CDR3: TGCGCCAGCAGCTGGGACGGTAGAGTGGACAATGAGCAGTTCTTC. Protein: CASSWDGRVDNEQFF.

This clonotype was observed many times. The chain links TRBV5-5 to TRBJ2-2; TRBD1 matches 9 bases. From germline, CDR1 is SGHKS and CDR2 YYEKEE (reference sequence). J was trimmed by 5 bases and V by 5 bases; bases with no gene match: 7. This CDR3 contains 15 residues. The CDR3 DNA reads TGTGCCAGCAGTTGGACAGGGGAGAGTACCGGGGAGCTGTTTTTT. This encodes CASSWTGESTGELFF.

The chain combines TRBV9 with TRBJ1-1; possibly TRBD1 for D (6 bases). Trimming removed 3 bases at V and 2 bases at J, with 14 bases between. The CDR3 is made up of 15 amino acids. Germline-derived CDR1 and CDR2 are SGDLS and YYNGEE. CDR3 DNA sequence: TGTGCCAGCAGCGAAACGCTGGACAGTAACACTGAAGCTTTCTTT. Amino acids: CASSETLDSNTEAFF.

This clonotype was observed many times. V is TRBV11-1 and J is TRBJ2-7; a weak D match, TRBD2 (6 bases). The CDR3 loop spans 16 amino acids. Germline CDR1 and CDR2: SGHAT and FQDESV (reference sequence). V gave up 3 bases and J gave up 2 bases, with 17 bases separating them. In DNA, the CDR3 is TGTGCCAGCAGCTTTGCGGGCGCGGGGACGGCCTACGAGCAGTACTTC. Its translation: CASSFAGAGTAYEQYF.

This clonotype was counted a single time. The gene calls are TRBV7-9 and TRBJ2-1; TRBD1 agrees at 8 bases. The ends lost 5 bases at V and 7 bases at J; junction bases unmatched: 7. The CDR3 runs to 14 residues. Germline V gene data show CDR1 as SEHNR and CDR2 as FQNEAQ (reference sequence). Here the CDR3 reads CASSPGQGMNEQFF. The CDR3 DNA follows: TGTGCCAGCAGCCCCGGACAGGGAATGAATGAGCAGTTCTTC. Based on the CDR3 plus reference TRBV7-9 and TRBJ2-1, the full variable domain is DTGVSQNPRHKITKRGQNVTFRCDPISEHNRLYWYRQTLGQGPEFLTYFQNEAQLEKSRLLSDRFSAERPKGSFSTLEIQRTEQGDSAMYLCASSPGQGMNEQFFGPGTRLTVL.

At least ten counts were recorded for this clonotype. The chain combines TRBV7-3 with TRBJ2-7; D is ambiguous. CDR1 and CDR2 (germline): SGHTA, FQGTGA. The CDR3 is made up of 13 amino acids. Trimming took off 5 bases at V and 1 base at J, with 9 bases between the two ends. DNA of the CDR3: TGTGCCAGCAGCCTCGGCTTTTCCTACGAGCAGTACTTC. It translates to CASSLGFSYEQYF.

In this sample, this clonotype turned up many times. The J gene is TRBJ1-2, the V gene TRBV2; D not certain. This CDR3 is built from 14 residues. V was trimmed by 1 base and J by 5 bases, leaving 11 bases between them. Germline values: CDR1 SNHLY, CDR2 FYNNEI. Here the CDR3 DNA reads TGTGCCAGCAGTGAAGGAAACAGCCTGTATGGCTACACCTTC. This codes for CASSEGNSLYGYTF.

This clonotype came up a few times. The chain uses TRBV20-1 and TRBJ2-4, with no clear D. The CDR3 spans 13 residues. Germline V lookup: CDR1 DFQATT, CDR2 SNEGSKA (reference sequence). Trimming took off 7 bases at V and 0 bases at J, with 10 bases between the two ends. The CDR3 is CSVGFLAKNIQYF. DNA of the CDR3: TGCAGTGTCGGGTTCTTAGCCAAAAACATTCAGTACTTC.

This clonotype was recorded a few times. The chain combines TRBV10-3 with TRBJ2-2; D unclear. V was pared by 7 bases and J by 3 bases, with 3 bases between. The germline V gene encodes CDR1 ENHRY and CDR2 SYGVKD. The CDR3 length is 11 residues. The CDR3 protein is CAIKDTGELFF. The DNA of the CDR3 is TGTGCCATCAAAGACACCGGGGAGCTGTTTTTT.

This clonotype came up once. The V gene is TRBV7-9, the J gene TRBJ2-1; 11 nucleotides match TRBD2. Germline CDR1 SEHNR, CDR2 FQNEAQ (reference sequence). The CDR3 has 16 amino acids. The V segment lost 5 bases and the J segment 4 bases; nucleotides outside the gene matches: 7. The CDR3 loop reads CASSPPTSGIYNEQFF. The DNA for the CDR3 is TGTGCCAGCAGCCCCCCGACTAGCGGGATTTACAATGAGCAGTTCTTC.

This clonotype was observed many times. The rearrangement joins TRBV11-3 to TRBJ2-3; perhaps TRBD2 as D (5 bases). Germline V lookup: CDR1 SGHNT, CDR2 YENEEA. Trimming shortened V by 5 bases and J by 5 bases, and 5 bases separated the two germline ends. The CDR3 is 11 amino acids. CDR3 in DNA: TGTGCCAGCAGCCGGGAAGATACGCAGTATTTT. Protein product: CASSREDTQYF. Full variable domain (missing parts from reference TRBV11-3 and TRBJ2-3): EAGVVQSPRYKIIEKKQPVAFWCNPISGHNTLYWYLQNLGQGPELLIRYENEEAVDDSQLPKDRFSAERLKGVDSTLKIQPAELGDSAVYLCASSREDTQYFGPGTRLTVL.